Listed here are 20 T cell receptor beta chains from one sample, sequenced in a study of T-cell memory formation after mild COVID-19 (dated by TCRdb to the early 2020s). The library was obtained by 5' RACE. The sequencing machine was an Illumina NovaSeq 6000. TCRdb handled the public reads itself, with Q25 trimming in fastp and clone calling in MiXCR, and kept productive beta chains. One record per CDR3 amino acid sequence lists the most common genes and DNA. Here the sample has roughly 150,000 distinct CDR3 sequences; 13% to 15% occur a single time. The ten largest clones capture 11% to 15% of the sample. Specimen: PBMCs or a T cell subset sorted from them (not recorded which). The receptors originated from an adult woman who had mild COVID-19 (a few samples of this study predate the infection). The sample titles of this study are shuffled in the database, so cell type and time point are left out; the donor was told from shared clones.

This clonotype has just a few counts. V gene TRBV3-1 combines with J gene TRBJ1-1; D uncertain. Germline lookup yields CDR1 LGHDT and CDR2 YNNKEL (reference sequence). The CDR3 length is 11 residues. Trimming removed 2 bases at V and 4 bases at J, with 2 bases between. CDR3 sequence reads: CASSQFTEAFF. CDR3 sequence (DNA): TGTGCCAGCAGCCAATTCACTGAAGCTTTCTTT.

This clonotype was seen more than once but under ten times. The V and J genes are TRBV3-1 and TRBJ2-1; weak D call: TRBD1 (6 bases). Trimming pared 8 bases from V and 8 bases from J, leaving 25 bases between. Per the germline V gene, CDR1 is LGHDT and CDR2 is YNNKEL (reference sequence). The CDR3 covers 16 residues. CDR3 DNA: TGTGCCAGCTCCTGGACCCACCAACCCTCAGGGGATGAGCAGTTCTTC. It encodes CASSWTHQPSGDEQFF.

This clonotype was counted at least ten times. The chain's CDR3 is CASSRRGYGYTF. CDR3 coding DNA: TGTGCCAGCAGCCGCAGGGGTTATGGCTACACCTTC. The chain couples TRBV12-3 or TRBV12-4 to TRBJ1-2, with D perhaps TRBD1 (6 bases). V was trimmed by 6 bases and J by 5 bases, leaving 10 bases between them. This CDR3 comprises 12 residues.

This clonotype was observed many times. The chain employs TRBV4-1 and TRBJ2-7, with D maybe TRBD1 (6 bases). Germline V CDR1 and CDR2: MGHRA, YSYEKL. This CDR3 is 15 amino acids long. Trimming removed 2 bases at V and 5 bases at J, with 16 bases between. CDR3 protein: CASSQTGTSGDEQYF. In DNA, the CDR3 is TGCGCCAGCAGCCAAACCGGGACGTCAGGGGACGAGCAGTACTTC.

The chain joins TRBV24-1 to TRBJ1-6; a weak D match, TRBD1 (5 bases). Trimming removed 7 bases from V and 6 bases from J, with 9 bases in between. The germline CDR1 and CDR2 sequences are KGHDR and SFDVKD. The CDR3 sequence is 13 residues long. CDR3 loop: CATSKGINSPLHF. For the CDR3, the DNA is TGTGCCACCAGCAAGGGGATTAATTCACCCCTCCACTTT.

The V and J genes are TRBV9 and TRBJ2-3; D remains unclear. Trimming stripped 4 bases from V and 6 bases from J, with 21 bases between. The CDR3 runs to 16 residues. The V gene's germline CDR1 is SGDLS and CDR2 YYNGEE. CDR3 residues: CASSLSSAPSVDTQYF. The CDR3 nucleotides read TGTGCCAGCAGCCTGTCCAGCGCCCCCTCTGTGGATACGCAGTATTTT. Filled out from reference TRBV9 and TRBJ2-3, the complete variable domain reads DSGVTQTPKHLITATGQRVTLRCSPRSGDLSVYWYQQSLDQGLQFLIQYYNGEERAKGNILERFSAQQFPDLHSELNLSSLELGDSALYFCASSLSSAPSVDTQYFGPGTRLTVL.

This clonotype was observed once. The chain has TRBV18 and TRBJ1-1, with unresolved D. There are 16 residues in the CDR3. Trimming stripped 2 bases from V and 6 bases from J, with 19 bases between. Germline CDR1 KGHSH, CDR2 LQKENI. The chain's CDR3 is CASSPGHRESEPEAFF. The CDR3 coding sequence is TGTGCCAGCTCACCAGGGCATCGGGAGTCGGAACCTGAAGCTTTCTTT.

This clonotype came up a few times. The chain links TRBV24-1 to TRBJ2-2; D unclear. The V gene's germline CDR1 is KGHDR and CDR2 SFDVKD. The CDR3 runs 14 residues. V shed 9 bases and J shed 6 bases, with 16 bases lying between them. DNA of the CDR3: TGTGCCACCGCTCCCCTACTTACCTCCGGGGAGCTGTTTTTT. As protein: CATAPLLTSGELFF.

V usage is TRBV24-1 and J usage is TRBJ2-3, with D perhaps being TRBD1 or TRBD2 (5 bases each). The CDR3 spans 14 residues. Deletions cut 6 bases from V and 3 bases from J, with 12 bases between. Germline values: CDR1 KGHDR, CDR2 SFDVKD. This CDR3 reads CATSRQGRTDTQYF. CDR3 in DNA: TGTGCCACCAGTAGGCAGGGACGGACAGATACGCAGTATTTT.

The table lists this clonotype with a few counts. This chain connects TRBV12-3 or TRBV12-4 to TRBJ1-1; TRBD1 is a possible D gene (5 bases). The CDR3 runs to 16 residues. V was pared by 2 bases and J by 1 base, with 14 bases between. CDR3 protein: CASSLRGREPNTEAFF. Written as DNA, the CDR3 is TGTGCCAGCAGTTTAAGAGGCAGGGAACCGAACACTGAAGCTTTCTTT.

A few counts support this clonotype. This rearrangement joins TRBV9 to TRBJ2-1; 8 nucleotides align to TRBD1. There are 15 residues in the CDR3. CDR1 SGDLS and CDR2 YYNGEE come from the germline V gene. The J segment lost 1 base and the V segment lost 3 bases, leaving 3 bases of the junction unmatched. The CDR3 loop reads CASSGTGRSYNEQFF. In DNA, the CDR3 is TGTGCCAGCAGCGGGACAGGGAGGTCCTACAATGAGCAGTTCTTC.

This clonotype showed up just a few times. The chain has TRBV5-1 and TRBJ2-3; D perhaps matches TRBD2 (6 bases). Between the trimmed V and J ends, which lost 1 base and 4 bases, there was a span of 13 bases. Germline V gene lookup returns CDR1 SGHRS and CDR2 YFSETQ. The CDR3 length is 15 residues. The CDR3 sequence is CASSLQEGRADTQYF. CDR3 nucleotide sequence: TGCGCCAGCAGCTTGCAGGAGGGCAGAGCAGATACGCAGTATTTT.

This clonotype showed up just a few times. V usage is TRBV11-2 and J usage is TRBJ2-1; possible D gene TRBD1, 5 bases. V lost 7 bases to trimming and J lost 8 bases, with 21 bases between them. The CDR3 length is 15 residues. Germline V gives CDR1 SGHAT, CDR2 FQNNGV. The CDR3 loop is CASISAREYGDEQFF. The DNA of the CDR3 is TGTGCCAGCATCTCCGCCAGGGAATATGGGGATGAGCAGTTCTTC. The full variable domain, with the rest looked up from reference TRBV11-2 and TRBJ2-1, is EAGVAQSPRYKIIEKRQSVAFWCNPISGHATLYWYQQILGQGPKLLIQFQNNGVVDDSQLPKDRFSAERLKGVDSTLKIQPAKLEDSAVYLCASISAREYGDEQFFGPGTRLTVL.

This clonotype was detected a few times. In DNA, the CDR3 is TGTGCCAGCAGCGAGGAGGGTCCTCAGTACTTC. It is translated as CASSEEGPQYF. The chain carries TRBV2 and TRBJ2-7; D might be TRBD2 (6 bases). This CDR3 spans 11 amino acids. Germline CDR1 and CDR2: SNHLY and FYNNEI. The ends were cut back, 6 bases at V and 10 bases at J, with 13 bases in the middle.

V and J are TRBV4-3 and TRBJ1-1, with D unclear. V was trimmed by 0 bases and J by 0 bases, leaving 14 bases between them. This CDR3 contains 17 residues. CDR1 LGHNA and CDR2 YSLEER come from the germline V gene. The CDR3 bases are TGCGCCAGCAGCCAAGAGGTGGCGAGGACTTTGAACACTGAAGCTTTCTTT. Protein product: CASSQEVARTLNTEAFF.

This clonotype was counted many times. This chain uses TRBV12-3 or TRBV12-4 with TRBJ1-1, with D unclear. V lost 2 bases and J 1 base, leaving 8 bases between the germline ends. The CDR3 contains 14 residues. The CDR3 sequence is CASSLIGRNTEAFF. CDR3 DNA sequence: TGTGCCAGCAGTTTAATCGGACGGAACACTGAAGCTTTCTTT.

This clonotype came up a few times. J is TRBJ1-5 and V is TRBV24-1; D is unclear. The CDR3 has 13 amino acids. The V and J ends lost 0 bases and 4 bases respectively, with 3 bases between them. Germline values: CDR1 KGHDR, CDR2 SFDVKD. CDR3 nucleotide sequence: TGTGCCACCAGTGATTTGGGGAATCAGCCCCAGCATTTT. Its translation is CATSDLGNQPQHF.

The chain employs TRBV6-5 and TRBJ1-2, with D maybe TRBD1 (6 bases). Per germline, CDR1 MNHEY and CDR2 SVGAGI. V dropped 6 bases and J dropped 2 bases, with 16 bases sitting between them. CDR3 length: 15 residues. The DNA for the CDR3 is TGTGCCAGCAGAGAAAGGGGGATGCAGAACTATGGCTACACCTTC. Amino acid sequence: CASRERGMQNYGYTF.

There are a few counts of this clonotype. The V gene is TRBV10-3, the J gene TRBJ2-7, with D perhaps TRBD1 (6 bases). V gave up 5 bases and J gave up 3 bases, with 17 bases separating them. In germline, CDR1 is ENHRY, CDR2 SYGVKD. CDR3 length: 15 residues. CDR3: CAISLGLQGNYEQYF. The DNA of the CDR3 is TGTGCCATCAGTCTTGGCCTCCAGGGGAACTACGAGCAGTACTTC.

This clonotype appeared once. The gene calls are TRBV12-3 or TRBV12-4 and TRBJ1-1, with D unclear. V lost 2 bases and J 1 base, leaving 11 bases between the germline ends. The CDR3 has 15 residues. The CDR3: CASSLLRPGNTEAFF. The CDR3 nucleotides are TGTGCCAGCAGTTTACTGCGCCCGGGGAACACTGAAGCTTTCTTT.